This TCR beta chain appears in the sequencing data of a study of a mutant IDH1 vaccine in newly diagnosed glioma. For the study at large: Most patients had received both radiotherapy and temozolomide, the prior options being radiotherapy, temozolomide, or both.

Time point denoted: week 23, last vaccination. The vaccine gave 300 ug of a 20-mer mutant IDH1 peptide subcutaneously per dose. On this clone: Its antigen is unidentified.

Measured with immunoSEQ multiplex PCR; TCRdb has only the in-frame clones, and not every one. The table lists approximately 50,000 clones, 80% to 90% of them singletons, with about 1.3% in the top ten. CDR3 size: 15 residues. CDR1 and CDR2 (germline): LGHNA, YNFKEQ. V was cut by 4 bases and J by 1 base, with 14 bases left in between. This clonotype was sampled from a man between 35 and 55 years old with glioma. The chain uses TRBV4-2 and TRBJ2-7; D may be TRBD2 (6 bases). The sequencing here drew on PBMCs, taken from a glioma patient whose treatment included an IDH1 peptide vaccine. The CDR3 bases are TGTGCCAGCAGCCCCGAAGCGGGTCCATCCTACGAGCAGTACTTC. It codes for CASSPEAGPSYEQYF.